This TCR beta chain stems from a study of blood T cell repertoires in COVID-19. Study-level background: Both acute and convalescent COVID-19 samples were obtained from the United States, Italy and Spain.

Original data processing: Amplification with reference gene primers provided the estimates of nucleated cell counts. TCRdb's copy holds only in-frame clones and misses some; the assay was immunoSEQ multiplex PCR. Clonal size and the V and J genes are those of that table, whereas D and trimming came from the DNA. The table records hundreds of thousands of clones, just under 90% of them present only once. Germline V lookup: CDR1 MDHEN, CDR2 SYDVKM. This CDR3 contains 21 residues. J was trimmed by 1 base and V by 2 bases; bases with no gene match: 22. This clonotype originated in a woman in her forties or fifties who had recovered from COVID-19. The sequencing input was PBMCs or T cells enriched from blood (not recorded which). The chain joins TRBV28 to TRBJ2-5; 7 bases map to TRBD2. Written as DNA, the CDR3 is TGTGCCAGCAGTTTACAAAATCGAATACAATACGTGGGAGGGTTCCAAGAGACCCAGTACTTC. Translating it yields CASSLQNRIQYVGGFQETQYF. Full variable domain (missing parts from reference TRBV28 and TRBJ2-5): DVKVTQSSRYLVKRTGEKVFLECVQDMDHENMFWYRQDPGLGLRLIYFSYDVKMKEKGDIPEGYSVSREKKERFSLILESASTNQTSMYLCASSLQNRIQYVGGFQETQYFGPGTRLLVL.